The 5 T cell receptor beta chains below all came from one sample that was sequenced in a study of blood T cell repertoires in COVID-19. TCRdb's copy holds only in-frame clones and misses some; the assay was immunoSEQ multiplex PCR. The data show nearly 350,000 clones, 88% seen once. The sequenced material came from peripheral blood. The receptors here all came from a woman in her sixties or seventies with COVID-19, enrolled during active disease.

The chain joins TRBV27 to TRBJ1-1, with a possible D match to TRBD1 (6 bases). The V and J ends lost 5 bases and 5 bases respectively, with 12 bases between them. Per germline, CDR1 MNHEY and CDR2 SMNVEV (reference sequence). The CDR3 loop spans 13 amino acids. The CDR3 coding sequence is TGTGCCAGCAGTCGGGGGGCGCGGACTGAAGCTTTCTTT. Translated, it gives CASSRGARTEAFF.

The chain carries TRBV19 and TRBJ2-1; TRBD2 agrees at 7 bases. The germline V gene encodes CDR1 LNHDA and CDR2 SQIVND (reference sequence). This CDR3 spans 15 amino acids. Trimming cost V 3 bases and J 2 bases; bases outside gene matches: 4. The CDR3, as DNA: TGTGCCAGTAGTATTGGACTAGTGGCCTACAATGAGCAGTTCTTC. Amino acids: CASSIGLVAYNEQFF.

The genes are TRBV28 and TRBJ1-2; D is uncertain. Per the germline V gene, CDR1 is MDHEN and CDR2 is SYDVKM. The CDR3 spans 14 residues. The germline V and J ends were trimmed by 1 base and 2 bases, with 8 bases remaining between them. The chain's CDR3 is CASSLSVSNYGYTF. In DNA, the CDR3 is TGTGCCAGCAGTTTATCGGTTTCGAACTATGGCTACACCTTC.

This clone was observed once. For the CDR3, the DNA is TGTGCCAGCATAGGTCCGACAGGGTCTAACTATGGCTACACCTTC. It yields the protein CASIGPTGSNYGYTF. The chain links TRBV2 to TRBJ1-2; 7 nucleotides align to TRBD1. Trimming took 7 bases from V and 0 from J; bases not matched to a gene: 8. The CDR3 extends over 15 amino acids. Per the germline V gene, CDR1 is SNHLY and CDR2 is FYNNEI.

The gene calls are TRBV24-1 and TRBJ2-7; the D gene is possibly TRBD1 (5 bases). The CDR3 consists of 16 residues. CDR1 and CDR2 (germline): KGHDR, SFDVKD. Trimming took off 0 bases at V and 3 bases at J, with 14 bases between the two ends. The chain's CDR3 is CATSDLQGSYLYEQYF. CDR3 sequence (DNA): TGTGCCACCAGTGATTTGCAGGGCAGCTACCTCTACGAGCAGTACTTC.